This T cell receptor (beta chain) was sequenced during a study of CD8 T cells in ankylosing spondylitis. Researchers built TCR beta libraries using quantitative 5'-RACE with molecular barcodes. TCRdb analysed the 5' RACE reads with MiXCR anew, one entry per CDR3 protein. The sample yields some 800,000 distinct CDR3 sequences, roughly 12% seen once. Overall study findings and caveats: Disease-linked clones were found to be CD8+ and relatively rare in peripheral blood. What appeared characteristic of ankylosing spondylitis blood was a TCR beta motif of eight highly homologous variants.

Regarding this clonotype: Its antigen is unidentified.

Germline assignment: CDR1 LGHDT and CDR2 YNNKEL (reference sequence). Trimming shortened V by 1 base and J by 6 bases, and 5 bases separated the two germline ends. There are 12 residues in the CDR3. The genes are TRBV3-1 and TRBJ2-3, with no clear D. The origin of this receptor is a male donor with ankylosing spondylitis. Input material: blood, either unsorted or a sorted T cell fraction (not recorded which). CDR3 region: CASSQVQDTQYF. In DNA, the CDR3 is TGTGCCAGCAGCCAAGTACAGGATACGCAGTATTTT.